This TCR beta chain was captured by sequencing in a study of shared clonotypes between healthy human individuals. CD45RO negativity and positive selection for CCR7 defined naive CD8 cells, a population that excluded terminally differentiated effector memory CD45RA+ cells. Adult donors, all healthy and HIV-negative, had no recent acute infections or vaccinations. Assay: immunoSEQ multiplex PCR; the TCRdb copy retains only in-frame clones and omits some. The sample has under 600,000 clones; 98% are singletons. Germline V gives CDR1 SGDLS, CDR2 YYNGEE. There are 16 residues in the CDR3. V was clipped by 3 bases and J by 6 bases; unmatched bases: 9. This clone appeared a single time.

The chain is built from TRBV9 and TRBJ2-2, with 9 bases matching TRBD1. Specimen: naive CD8+ T cells sorted from blood. The TCR was taken from a man aged 25-45 years in good health. CDR3 bases: TGTGCCAGCAGCGGATGGACAGGGGCTTCGTCCGGGGAGCTGTTTTTT. It encodes CASSGWTGASSGELFF.